Given below is one TCR beta chain in context. What antigen it recognizes has not been identified. No much larger clone is present one base from it, and per-base qualities are unavailable. Trimming takes 1 base off V and 4 bases off J; junction bases not matched to a gene: 2. The CDR3 numbers 15 residues from cysteine through phenylalanine. Here the CDR3 DNA is all that survives: 45 bases in frame from base 1. CDR1 and CDR2 are drawn from the germline V gene (reference sequence): SGHNT, YYREEE. The sample belongs to a study of blood T cell repertoires in COVID-19 (TCRdb year 2020). Background on the whole study: Collaborator samples came from the United States, Italy and Spain and covered acute and convalescent phases of COVID-19. Samples came from the ongoing ImmuneRACE study (first 160 participants) plus 1,254 subjects from 6 global collaborators. The repertoires were released in a freely available public database meant as a resource for research on the immune response to SARS-CoV-2. The dataset comprised deeply sampled blood TCRbeta repertoires from subjects exposed to, actively infected with, or recovered from COVID-19. Where available, HLA class I and class II types were obtained from metadata supplied by the sample provider rather than from assay-based typing. A de-identified subject ID, COVID-19 status, age in years and sex were almost always included in the sample metadata. The material from the prospective study consisted of cDNA or gDNA derived from T cells, B-cell-depleted T cells, or PBMCs.

What the research found in general, with its limitations: The quantity of clinical and demographic metadata differed by source and by participant and was supplied without curation.

One collaborating source in Seattle enrolled patients during active infection and followed them longitudinally through the course of disease. Whole blood was collected in K2EDTA tubes by collaborating institutions according to the institutions' own protocols. For TCRbeta analysis, collaborators shipped samples in one of three forms: frozen whole blood, isolated PBMCs, or DNA extracted from either of those sample types. TCRbeta CDR3 regions were amplified from genomic DNA by means of the immunoSEQ Assay, a bias-controlled multiplex PCR. Turning to the authors' computational methods: The number of nucleated cells in each sample was estimated from the amplification of reference gene primers within the assay. To quantify the absolute abundance of each unique TCRbeta CDR3 rearrangement, sequence reads were collapsed and filtered. For each sample, productive Simpson clonality was calculated as the square root of Simpson's diversity index across productive rearrangements. Held by TCRdb, this immuneACCESS table contains in-frame sequences only and omits some clones. Under half of the omission traces to an unresolved V gene where checked; the cause of the rest is unknown. V and J calls and clone size are as listed in that table; D and trimming were resolved from the DNA. A total of approximately 400,000 clones appear in this sample, around 88% of them only once. Over 10% of the sample is taken by the ten largest.

The sample taken for sequencing was peripheral blood. The receptor was isolated from a woman in her forties or fifties with COVID-19, enrolled during active disease. The chain joins TRBV5-4 to TRBJ2-3, with TRBD2 identical over 11 junction bases. CDR3 protein: CASSLRTSGSDTQYF. The sequenced DNA: TGTGCCAGCAGCTTGAGGACTAGCGGGTCAGATACGCAGTATTTT.